This T cell receptor (beta chain) emerged from a study of metastatic and nonmetastatic thyroid tumors. Study summary: Repertoire comparison spanned blood and tumor or nodule tissue of malignant and benign thyroid patients.

Germline V gives CDR1 SQVTM, CDR2 ANQGSEA. J was trimmed by 5 bases and V by 6 bases; bases with no gene match: 10. This CDR3 is 14 amino acids long. TCRdb reanalyzed the PCR reads with MiXCR. The data hold 30,000 or so clones, with under 8% observed a single time. The table lists this clone with many counts. Ahead of thyroid surgery, no patient had received treatment of any kind. The J gene is TRBJ2-7, the V gene TRBV29-1; 10 bases line up with TRBD1. The sample consisted of blood. The source is a female donor with papillary thyroid cancer or a benign thyroid nodule (not recorded which). Some clones in this sample may be carry-over from other donors' samples. This chain's CDR3 is CSVVTWTGGNEQYF. The CDR3 DNA is TGCAGCGTCGTTACCTGGACAGGGGGTAACGAGCAGTACTTC.